Shown below are 15 T cell receptor beta chains from a single sample sequenced in a study of blood T cell repertoires in COVID-19. Assay: immunoSEQ multiplex PCR; the TCRdb copy retains only in-frame clones and omits some. The repertoire consists of approximately 150,000 clones, with 84% occurring once and the leading ten covering more than 1.4%. Source material: peripheral blood. Source of these receptors: a man in his sixties with acute or convalescent COVID-19.

V usage is TRBV28 and J usage is TRBJ2-7; TRBD2 matches 9 bases. The length of the CDR3 is 15 residues. CDR1 is MDHEN and CDR2 is SYDVKM in the germline V gene. V lost 6 bases and J lost 1; bases outside the gene matches: 7. The CDR3 coding sequence is TGTGCCAGCAGAGAAGTTGCGGGGGGGTCCTACGAGCAGTACTTC. Its translation: CASREVAGGSYEQYF.

V gene TRBV9 combines with J gene TRBJ2-7, with TRBD2 matching 8 bases. Germline CDR1 and CDR2: SGDLS and YYNGEE. CDR3 length: 16 amino acids. Trimming removed 0 bases from V and 3 bases from J; junction bases left unmatched: 8. CDR3 residues: CASSVGSGGGIYEQYF. The CDR3, as DNA: TGTGCCAGCAGCGTAGGGAGCGGGGGAGGGATCTACGAGCAGTACTTC. Supplemented by reference TRBV9 and TRBJ2-7, the full variable domain reads DSGVTQTPKHLITATGQRVTLRCSPRSGDLSVYWYQQSLDQGLQFLIQYYNGEERAKGNILERFSAQQFPDLHSELNLSSLELGDSALYFCASSVGSGGGIYEQYFGPGTRLTVT.

The chain uses TRBV18 and TRBJ2-7; D is possibly TRBD1 (6 bases). V lost 2 bases and J lost 6, with 14 bases in between. CDR3 length: 14 residues. CDR1 and CDR2 from the germline V gene are KGHSH and LQKENI. The CDR3, as DNA: TGTGCCAGCTCACCATTGGACAGTTGGTCCGAGCAGTACTTC. It translates to CASSPLDSWSEQYF.

The chain links TRBV29-1 to TRBJ2-7, with 8 bases aligning to TRBD1. Germline V CDR1 and CDR2: SQVTM, ANQGSEA. J lost 4 bases, V lost 5 bases, and 7 bases had no gene match. The CDR3 loop spans 13 amino acids. In DNA, the CDR3 is TGCAGCGTTCTTACAGGGGGGACGTACGAGCAGTACTTC. This sequence encodes CSVLTGGTYEQYF.

The chain links TRBV7-3 to TRBJ1-2, with D perhaps TRBD1 (6 bases). The CDR3 is 15 amino acids. Germline CDR1 is SGHTA and CDR2 is FQGTGA. Trimming shortened V by 6 bases and J by 2 bases, and 16 bases separated the two germline ends. CDR3 amino acids: CASSREQGVNYGYTF. As DNA, the CDR3 is TGTGCCAGCAGTCGAGAACAGGGCGTCAACTATGGCTACACCTTC. Looking up the rest from reference TRBV7-3 and TRBJ1-2 gives the full variable domain: GAGVSQTPSNKVTEKGKYVELRCDPISGHTALYWYRQSLGQGPEFLIYFQGTGAADDSGLPNDRFFAVRPEGSVSTLKIQRTERGDSAVYLCASSREQGVNYGYTFGSGTRLTVV.

The CDR3 nucleotides read TGTGCCAGCTCACCCAGTTACACAGATACGCAGTATTTT. Amino acid sequence: CASSPSYTDTQYF. J is TRBJ2-3 and V is TRBV18; D uncertain. The CDR3 totals 13 residues. The V gene lost 3 bases and the J gene lost 2 bases, with 6 bases spanning the gap. Germline CDR1 reads KGHSH; CDR2 reads LQKENI.

The chain combines TRBV5-6 with TRBJ2-5; no clear D. The CDR3 length is 14 residues. Germline V gene sequence: CDR1 SGHDT, CDR2 YYEEEE. The germline V and J ends were trimmed by 4 bases and 1 base, with 11 bases remaining between them. The CDR3 protein is CASSPSRSQETQYF. In DNA form, the CDR3 reads TGTGCCAGCAGCCCCAGCCGGAGCCAAGAGACCCAGTACTTC.

This clone has more than one count but fewer than ten. The gene calls are TRBV28 and TRBJ1-3; D is ambiguous. The germline V gene encodes CDR1 MDHEN and CDR2 SYDVKM. Trimming left V 5 bases short and J 4 bases short, with 15 bases between. This CDR3 has 15 amino acids. CDR3 nucleotide sequence: TGTGCCAGCAGTCACCCCGGGATTGCAGGAAACACCATATATTTT. Translation gives CASSHPGIAGNTIYF.

In this sample, this clone turned up a few times. This chain uses TRBV4-1 with TRBJ1-6; 7 bases line up with TRBD1. The CDR3 sequence is 17 residues long. Trimming took 1 base from V and 4 from J; bases not matched to a gene: 7. Germline V gene lookup returns CDR1 MGHRA and CDR2 YSYEKL. CDR3 in amino acids: CASSQVVGQSYNSPLHF. In DNA form, the CDR3 reads TGCGCCAGCAGCCAAGTAGTGGGACAGTCTTATAATTCACCCCTCCACTTT.

This clone occurred once. The chain has TRBV25-1 and TRBJ2-5, with D unclear. Germline-derived CDR1 and CDR2 are MGHDK and SYGVNS. Trimming removed 2 bases at V and 5 bases at J, with 9 bases between. This CDR3 is built from 13 residues. As DNA, the CDR3 is TGTGCCAGCAGTGAAAGATCCCGGGAGACCCAGTACTTC. It is translated as CASSERSRETQYF.

In nucleotides, the CDR3 is TGTGCCAGCAGTCCGGACAGAAATCAGCCCCAGCATTTT. Encoded protein: CASSPDRNQPQHF. J is TRBJ1-5 and V is TRBV6-5, with D possibly TRBD1 on 6 matching bases. The CDR3 has 13 amino acids. Germline lookup yields CDR1 MNHEY and CDR2 SVGAGI. V lost 5 bases and J lost 4, with 9 bases in between.

V usage is TRBV5-1 and J usage is TRBJ2-1; 10 positions match TRBD2. Trimming at V came to 3 bases and at J to 8 bases, leaving 11 bases not matched to a gene. CDR1 is SGHRS and CDR2 is YFSETQ in the germline V gene. The CDR3 has 16 residues. The CDR3 coding sequence is TGCGCCAGCAGCTCACAGGGAGCGGGAGGGTTGGATGAGCAGTTCTTC. Protein product: CASSSQGAGGLDEQFF.

The chain links TRBV4-2 to TRBJ2-2, with D possibly being TRBD2 (5 bases). V lost 0 bases to trimming and J lost 5 bases, with 7 bases between them. In germline, CDR1 is LGHNA, CDR2 YNFKEQ. The CDR3 totals 14 residues. The CDR3 is CASSQDWTTGELFF. For the CDR3, the DNA is TGTGCCAGCAGCCAAGATTGGACTACCGGGGAGCTGTTTTTT.

This clone was observed once. The gene calls are TRBV6-5 and TRBJ2-2; TRBD2 matches at 7 bases. The CDR3 runs 14 residues. CDR1 is MNHEY, CDR2 SVGAGI, per germline. Germline trimming cut 6 bases from V and 2 bases from J; bases unmatched to any gene: 3. For the CDR3, the DNA is TGTGCCAGCAGGGGGGGGTTTAACACCGGGGAGCTGTTTTTT. Translated: CASRGGFNTGELFF.

This chain uses TRBV19 with TRBJ2-7; the match to TRBD2 covers 7 bases. V dropped 5 bases and J dropped 0; count of bases not matched to a gene: 4. Germline CDR1 LNHDA, CDR2 SQIVND (reference sequence). The CDR3 covers 14 residues. The CDR3 nucleotides read TGTGCCAGTAGTGAAAGCGGGAACTCCTACGAGCAGTACTTC. Amino acid sequence: CASSESGNSYEQYF.